Here is one TCR beta chain with its context. The germline V and J ends were trimmed by 7 bases and 9 bases, with 15 bases remaining between them. The CDR3 covers 12 residues. Data came from immunoSEQ multiplex PCR; TCRdb stores just in-frame clones and leaves some out. Counted here are under 250,000 clones, just over 85% occurring once; the ten biggest clones make up about 1.7%. This specimen belongs to a study of blood T cell repertoires in COVID-19. Sequences were obtained from PBMCs or T cells enriched from blood (not recorded which). This TCR was recovered from a man aged 35-49 years who had recovered from COVID-19. V usage is TRBV12-3 or TRBV12-4 and J usage is TRBJ1-1; D remains ambiguous. DNA of the CDR3: TGTGCCAGCAACTTCCGATCCGAGAAAGCTTTCTTT. Residues: CASNFRSEKAFF.